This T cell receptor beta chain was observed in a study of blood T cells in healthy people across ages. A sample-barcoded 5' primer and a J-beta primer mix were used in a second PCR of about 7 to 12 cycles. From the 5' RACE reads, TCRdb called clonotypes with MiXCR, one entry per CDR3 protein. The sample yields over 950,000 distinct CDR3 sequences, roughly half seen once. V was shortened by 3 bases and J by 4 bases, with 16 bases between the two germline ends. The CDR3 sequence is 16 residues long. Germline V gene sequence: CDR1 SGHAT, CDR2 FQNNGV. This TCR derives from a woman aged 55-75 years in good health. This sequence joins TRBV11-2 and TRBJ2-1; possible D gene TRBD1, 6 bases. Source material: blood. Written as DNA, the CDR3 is TGTGCCAGCAGCTTGTCCCCGGGACACCAGTACAATGAGCAGTTCTTC. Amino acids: CASSLSPGHQYNEQFF.